The text below deals with one T cell receptor (beta chain). The data belong to a study of blood T cell repertoires in COVID-19. Across the study: Acute and convalescent COVID-19 specimens originated in the United States, Italy and Spain.

The CDR3 runs 13 residues. The germline V gene encodes CDR1 SGHRS and CDR2 YFSETQ. V shed 6 bases and J 10 bases; nucleotides not matched to a gene: 9. The data were produced by immunoSEQ multiplex PCR, yet TCRdb's version contains in-frame clones alone and is incomplete. This table has hundreds of thousands of clones, 70% to 90% appearing once. Sequencing used peripheral blood. The chain uses TRBV5-1 and TRBJ2-1, with 8 nucleotides matching TRBD1. The TCR originated in a woman in her 30s with active or convalescent COVID-19. Written as DNA, the CDR3 is TGCGCCAGCACCCTCGACAGGGGCCGGGAGCAGTTCTTC. Translation: CASTLDRGREQFF.